These T cell receptor beta chains were read from a single sample in a study of cytomegalovirus exposure and HLA in healthy donors. The repertoire was sequenced with immunoSEQ multiplex PCR; TCRdb's copy has only in-frame clones and lacks some. The sample contains about 99,000 clones, around 80% of which appear only once. Sequenced input: PBMCs. The source of these receptors is a young woman in good health and CMV-seropositive. Both conserved end residues are part of each CDR3. A D gene is named only where the DNA matches it firmly.

V gene | D gene | CDR3 protein
TRBV9 | NA | CASSVGGAPGGELFF
TRBV28 | NA | CASAGTSYEQYF
TRBV28 | TRBD1 | CASSPTGTAPYEQYF
TRBV5-5 | NA | CASSLEWAKGNQPQHF
TRBV6-6 | TRBD1 | CASSGGTVYGYTF
TRBV7-7 | TRBD2 | CASSLGLAGDNEQFF
TRBV5-4 | NA | CASSLVGNGSPLHF
TRBV21-1 | NA | CASSSGTSGTHFYEQYF
TRBV28 | NA | CASTRVPPSQPQHF
TRBV7-9 | NA | CASSPRGETQYF
TRBV27 | TRBD2 | CASSLPAGTSGGINEQFF
TRBV7-6 | NA | CASSPGRGANVLTF
TRBV4-1 | NA | CASSQGASSYNEQFF
TRBV29-1 | TRBD2 | CSVVSLEGTSEYYNEQFF
TRBV6-5 | TRBD1 | CASSGRQGNYGYTF
TRBV6-6 | TRBD2 | CASSPLAGGYNEQFF
TRBV11-2 | NA | CASSWAIVSSYNEQFF
TRBV5-1 | NA | CASSAGRAAGNTIYF
TRBV18 | TRBD1 | CASSPGTGGVHAYTF